What follows describes a single T cell receptor beta chain. The CDR3 contains 13 residues. Trimming cost V 3 bases and J 7 bases, with 10 bases left between them. Germline lookup yields CDR1 DFQATT and CDR2 SNEGSKA (reference sequence). TCRdb re-analysed the reads in MiXCR, keeping a single row per CDR3 protein. The sample records nearly 450,000 distinct CDR3 sequences, approximately 33% being singletons. The record originates from a study of T cell repertoires in cytomegalovirus infection. Sequencing was performed on PBMCs. The chain carries TRBV20-1 and TRBJ1-6; TRBD1 might be the D (6 bases). This sequence was found in a human donor in good health (CMV status not recorded). Some clones in this sample may be carry-over from other donors' samples. The CDR3 reads CSARPGTNSPLHF. As DNA, the CDR3 is TGCAGTGCTAGGCCAGGGACAAATTCACCCCTCCACTTT.